This is a list of T cell receptor beta chains from one sample in a study of blood T cell repertoires in COVID-19. Data came from immunoSEQ multiplex PCR; TCRdb stores just in-frame clones and leaves some out. The repertoire has 50,000 to 60,000 clones, roughly 80% of them found once; the top ten carry 5.5% to 7%. Material for sequencing was peripheral blood. These receptors were obtained from a human donor in a cohort sampled during active or convalescent COVID-19. Each CDR3 is given with its conserved first and last residue. The order of the fields is D gene, CDR3 length, V gene, J gene, clone size, CDR3 DNA, CDR3 protein. D genes are given only for firm matches. Clone size appears in some rows only: once, few, many, or a class for an expanded clone.

D gene: TRBD1; CDR3 length: 15; V gene: TRBV9; J gene: TRBJ1-4; clone size: -; CDR3 DNA: TGTGCCAGCAGCGCGGGGAAGGGACAGCAAGAAAAACTGTTTTTT; CDR3 protein: CASSAGKGQQEKLFF
D gene: -; CDR3 length: 13; V gene: TRBV6-5; J gene: TRBJ1-1; clone size: once; CDR3 DNA: TGTGCCGAGCGGGGGGCGGCGGGCACTGAAGCTTTCTTT; CDR3 protein: CAERGAAGTEAFF
D gene: TRBD1; CDR3 length: 16; V gene: TRBV5-1; J gene: TRBJ2-3; clone size: few; CDR3 DNA: TGCGCCAGCAGCAGAACAGGGGGCCCACCCACAGATACGCAGTATTTT; CDR3 protein: CASSRTGGPPTDTQYF
D gene: -; CDR3 length: 15; V gene: TRBV12-5; J gene: TRBJ2-5; clone size: -; CDR3 DNA: TGTGCTAGTGGCAACCTGGTAACAGGTCAAGAGACCCAGTACTTC; CDR3 protein: CASGNLVTGQETQYF
D gene: -; CDR3 length: 13; V gene: TRBV18; J gene: TRBJ2-3; clone size: -; CDR3 DNA: TGTGCCAGCTCACGGACAGCCACAGATACGCAGTATTTT; CDR3 protein: CASSRTATDTQYF
D gene: TRBD1; CDR3 length: 13; V gene: TRBV6-4; J gene: TRBJ1-1; clone size: -; CDR3 DNA: TGTGCCAGCAGTGGAGACAGGGATACTGAAGCTTTCTTT; CDR3 protein: CASSGDRDTEAFF
D gene: -; CDR3 length: 15; V gene: TRBV15; J gene: TRBJ2-4; clone size: -; CDR3 DNA: TGTGCCACCAGCAGCGGTCGGGGGGCCAAAAACATTCAGTACTTC; CDR3 protein: CATSSGRGAKNIQYF
D gene: TRBD1; CDR3 length: 17; V gene: TRBV2; J gene: TRBJ2-1; clone size: -; CDR3 DNA: TGTGCCAGCAGTGAAGACAGCTGGACAGGGGGCGAAAATGAGCAGTTCTTC; CDR3 protein: CASSEDSWTGGENEQFF
D gene: -; CDR3 length: 16; V gene: TRBV5-1; J gene: TRBJ1-1; clone size: -; CDR3 DNA: TGCGCCAGCAGCTTGGGCCAGGGAAGGCTAGACACTGAAGCTTTCTTT; CDR3 protein: CASSLGQGRLDTEAFF
D gene: TRBD2; CDR3 length: 14; V gene: TRBV11-3; J gene: TRBJ2-1; clone size: large; CDR3 DNA: TGTGCCAGCAGCCAAAGCCCACTAGCGGGGGGGCAGTTCTTC; CDR3 protein: CASSQSPLAGGQFF
D gene: -; CDR3 length: 13; V gene: TRBV7-3; J gene: TRBJ2-4; clone size: -; CDR3 DNA: TGTGCCAGCAGCCTCTCAGCCAAAAACATTCAGTACTTC; CDR3 protein: CASSLSAKNIQYF
D gene: TRBD1; CDR3 length: 14; V gene: TRBV2; J gene: TRBJ1-2; clone size: -; CDR3 DNA: TGTGCCAGCAGTGTGGAGGGGGCGGGCTATGGCTACACCTTC; CDR3 protein: CASSVEGAGYGYTF
D gene: TRBD2; CDR3 length: 13; V gene: TRBV7-8; J gene: TRBJ2-5; clone size: -; CDR3 DNA: TGTGCCAGCTTAGCGGGGACGCAAGAGACCCAGTACTTC; CDR3 protein: CASLAGTQETQYF
D gene: -; CDR3 length: 15; V gene: TRBV6-5; J gene: TRBJ2-3; clone size: few; CDR3 DNA: TGTGCCAGCAGTTACTCGGCAGGGGGCACAGATACGCAGTATTTT; CDR3 protein: CASSYSAGGTDTQYF